This TCR beta chain was recorded in a study of blood T cell repertoires in COVID-19. On the study more broadly: Some COVID-19 samples were acute and others convalescent; all came from the United States, Italy and Spain.

Authors' methods: Estimation of nucleated cell counts was performed using reference gene primer amplification. Generated by immunoSEQ multiplex PCR, the TCRdb table keeps only in-frame clones and is missing some. The D gene and trimming were derived from the DNA, and the V and J assignments and clone size from that table. Of about 180,000 clones listed, approximately 86% are singletons. This receptor was identified in a woman of 80 years or more with acute or convalescent COVID-19. Sequencing was carried out using peripheral blood.

Written as DNA, the CDR3 is TGTGCCAGCAGTGAAGGAGGATCGCTTCAGTATTTT. Amino acids: CASSEGGSLQYF. The chain uses TRBV2 and TRBJ2-3; no clear D. CDR1 is SNHLY, CDR2 FYNNEI, per germline. Trimming stripped 1 base from V and 12 bases from J, with 11 bases between. This CDR3 is built from 12 residues.